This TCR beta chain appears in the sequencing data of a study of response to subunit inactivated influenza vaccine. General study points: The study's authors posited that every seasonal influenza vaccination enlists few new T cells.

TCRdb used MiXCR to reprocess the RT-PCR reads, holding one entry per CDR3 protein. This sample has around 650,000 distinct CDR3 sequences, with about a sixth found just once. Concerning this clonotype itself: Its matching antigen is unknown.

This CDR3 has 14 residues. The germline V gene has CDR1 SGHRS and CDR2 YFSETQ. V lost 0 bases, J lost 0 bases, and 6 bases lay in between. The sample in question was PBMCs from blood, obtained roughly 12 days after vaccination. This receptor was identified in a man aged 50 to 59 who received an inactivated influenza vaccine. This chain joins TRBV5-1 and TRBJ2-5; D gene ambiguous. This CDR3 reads CASSLETYQETQYF. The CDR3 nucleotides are TGCGCCAGCAGCTTGGAGACTTACCAAGAGACCCAGTACTTC.